These 8 T cell receptor beta chains were sequenced from one sample in a study of blood T cells in healthy people across ages. A second PCR, run for roughly 7 to 12 cycles, used a sample-barcoded 5' primer plus a J-beta primer mix. Each CDR3 protein gets one entry after TCRdb re-called the 5' RACE reads with MiXCR. This table has 2 million or so distinct CDR3 sequences, about 50% appearing once. The source material was blood. These receptors were obtained from a woman aged 40 to 50 in good health.

This clonotype has just one count. A much larger clone lies a single base off, so this may be a read error. The chain joins TRBV10-3 to TRBJ1-2; 7 bases agree with TRBD1. J gave up 3 bases and V 6 bases, and 4 bases lay outside the gene matches. In germline, CDR1 is ENHRY, CDR2 SYGVKD. The CDR3 extends over 13 amino acids. The CDR3 nucleotides are TGTGCCATCAGCTCGGGACAGTACTATGGCTACACCTTC. This encodes CAISSGQYYGYTF.

The rearrangement joins TRBV20-1 to TRBJ2-1; D is unresolved. The CDR3 covers 11 residues. Germline CDR1 and CDR2: DFQATT and SNEGSKA (reference sequence). V lost 6 bases, J lost 10 bases, and 13 bases lay in between. The CDR3 is CSATDPKEQFF. In DNA form, the CDR3 reads TGCAGTGCAACGGACCCTAAAGAGCAGTTCTTC.

The chain uses TRBV11-2 and TRBJ2-1; TRBD1 matches 9 bases. The CDR3 contains 17 residues. The V and J ends lost 5 bases and 2 bases, in that order; junction bases with no gene match: 10. Germline V gene lookup returns CDR1 SGHAT and CDR2 FQNNGV. CDR3 sequence (DNA): TGTGCCAGCAGCCCCAACTCGGACAGGGGACCCTACAATGAGCAGTTCTTC. This encodes CASSPNSDRGPYNEQFF.

The chain has TRBV12-3 or TRBV12-4 and TRBJ2-1; 11 bases agree with TRBD2. The CDR3 has 14 amino acids. V shed 6 bases, J shed 6 bases, and the junction held 4 bases outside the gene matches. CDR3 nucleotide sequence: TGTGCCAGCAGGATAGCGGGGGGGCTCAATGAGCAGTTCTTC. Amino acids: CASRIAGGLNEQFF.

This clonotype was counted only a few times. This rearrangement joins TRBV12-3 or TRBV12-4 to TRBJ2-5; no clear D. The CDR3 has 13 amino acids. V lost 6 bases to trimming and J lost 5 bases, with 13 bases between them. CDR3 sequence reads: CASRVTPGETQYF. DNA of the CDR3: TGTGCCAGCAGGGTAACCCCCGGGGAGACCCAGTACTTC.

This clonotype was detected only a few times. This CDR3 is CASSFLGIEYTQYF. CDR3 sequence (DNA): TGTGCCAGCAGTTTCTTGGGAATTGAGTATACGCAGTATTTT. The V gene is TRBV6-5, the J gene TRBJ2-3, with D hard to call. V lost 4 bases to trimming and J lost 7 bases, with 15 bases between them. The CDR3 spans 14 residues. Germline V gives CDR1 MNHEY, CDR2 SVGAGI.

This clonotype was seen once. The V and J genes are TRBV7-2 and TRBJ2-7; D is unclear. This CDR3 spans 13 amino acids. V shed 4 bases and J shed 10 bases, with 17 bases lying between them. CDR1 and CDR2 from the germline V gene are SGHTA and FQGNSA. The CDR3: CASSSVAREAQYF. The CDR3, as DNA: TGTGCCAGCAGCTCAGTGGCGAGAGAGGCCCAGTACTTC.

In its sample, this clonotype was seen a few times. CDR3 protein: CASSYSWENTEAFF. The DNA for the CDR3 is TGTGCCAGCAGTTACTCCTGGGAAAACACTGAAGCTTTCTTT. The chain combines TRBV6-5 with TRBJ1-1, with D unclear. Germline CDR1 and CDR2: MNHEY and SVGAGI. This CDR3 comprises 14 residues. V was shortened by 0 bases and J by 2 bases, with 7 bases between the two germline ends.